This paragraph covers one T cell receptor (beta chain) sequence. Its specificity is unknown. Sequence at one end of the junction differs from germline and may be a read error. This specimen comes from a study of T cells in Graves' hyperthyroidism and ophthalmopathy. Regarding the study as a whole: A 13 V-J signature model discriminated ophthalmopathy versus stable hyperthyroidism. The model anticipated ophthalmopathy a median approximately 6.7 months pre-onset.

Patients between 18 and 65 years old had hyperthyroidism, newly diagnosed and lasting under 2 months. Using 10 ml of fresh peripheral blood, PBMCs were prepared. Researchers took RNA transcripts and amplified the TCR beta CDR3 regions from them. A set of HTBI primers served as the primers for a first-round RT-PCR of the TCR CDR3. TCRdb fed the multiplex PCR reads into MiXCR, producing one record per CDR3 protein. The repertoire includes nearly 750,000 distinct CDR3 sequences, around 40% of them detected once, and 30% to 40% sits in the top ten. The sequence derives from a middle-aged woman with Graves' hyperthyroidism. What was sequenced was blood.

The CDR3 DNA sequence: TGCGCCAGCAGGGCCGGGACAGGCTACGAGCAGTACTTC. The encoded protein is CASRAGTGYEQYF. The chain combines TRBV6-5 with TRBJ2-7; 8 bases are a match to TRBD1. CDR1 and CDR2 (germline): MNHEY, SVGAGI. This CDR3 spans 13 amino acids.